The rows below give T cell receptor beta chains drawn from one sample of a study of blood T cell repertoires in COVID-19. Libraries were prepared by immunoSEQ multiplex PCR; TCRdb keeps only in-frame clonotypes and omits some of them. The sample lists hundreds of thousands of clones; about 87% were seen once. Input material: PBMCs or T cells enriched from blood (not recorded which). The receptors were gathered from a man in his fifties or sixties who had been exposed to COVID-19. Both conserved end residues are part of each CDR3. D genes are given only for firm matches. Size is omitted from some rows. Given values are once, few, many or a class for expanded clones.

14,NA,TRBV28,NA,TRBJ1-2,CASSLEASPIGYTF,TGTGCCAGCAGTTTGGAGGCATCTCCTATTGGCTACACCTTC
14,NA,TRBV29-1,NA,TRBJ1-1,CSGAPLLRTAEAFF,TGCAGCGGGGCCCCTCTATTAAGAACGGCTGAAGCTTTCTTT
13,NA,TRBV30,once,TRBJ1-3,CAWSVGARYTIYF,TGTGCCTGGAGTGTGGGGGCGCGATACACCATATATTTT
14,NA,TRBV18,NA,TRBJ2-5,CASSPDRFRETQYF,TGTGCCAGCTCACCAGACAGGTTTCGAGAGACCCAGTACTTC
14,TRBD1,TRBV28,NA,TRBJ1-5,CASSLDRVGQPQHF,TGTGCCAGCAGTCTGGACAGGGTAGGTCAGCCCCAGCATTTT
20,TRBD2,TRBV5-1,NA,TRBJ2-2,CASSFHLTGPGLGFTGELFF,TGCGCCAGCAGCTTTCATCTTACAGGGCCGGGACTAGGCTTCACCGGGGAGCTGTTTTTT
12,NA,TRBV4-1,few,TRBJ1-2,CASSQEVVGYTF,TGCGCCAGCAGCCAAGAGGTAGTTGGCTACACCTTC
16,TRBD1,TRBV7-9,NA,TRBJ2-5,CASSVRQGAWGETQYF,TGTGCCAGCAGCGTCCGACAGGGGGCTTGGGGAGAGACCCAGTACTTC
16,TRBD2,TRBV5-4,NA,TRBJ2-1,CASSIRTSGLYNEQFF,TGTGCCAGCAGCATCCGGACTAGCGGGCTCTACAATGAGCAGTTCTTC
16,TRBD2,TRBV3-1/TRBV3-2,NA,TRBJ2-5,CASSQGGGRYQETQYF,TGTGCCAGCAGCCAAGGGGGCGGGAGGTACCAAGAGACCCAGTACTTC
16,NA,TRBV5-1,NA,TRBJ2-5,CASSRRSVLNQETQYF,TGCGCCAGCAGCCGCCGATCGGTATTAAACCAAGAGACCCAGTACTTC
15,NA,TRBV3-1/TRBV3-2,NA,TRBJ2-3,CASSPEQVSTDTQYF,TGTGCCAGCAGCCCAGAGCAGGTTAGCACAGATACGCAGTATTTT
14,NA,TRBV19,NA,TRBJ1-5,CASSNTGLEQPQHF,TGTGCCAGTAGTAATACAGGCCTTGAACAGCCCCAGCATTTT
16,NA,TRBV4-1,few,TRBJ1-4,CASSQTHRVYHEKLFF,TGCGCCAGCAGCCAGACCCACAGGGTCTATCATGAAAAACTGTTTTTT
14,NA,TRBV10-3,once,TRBJ1-1,CAILPSYGGTEAFF,TGTGCCATCTTGCCTAGTTACGGGGGCACTGAAGCTTTCTTT
16,TRBD1,TRBV19,NA,TRBJ2-1,CASSTSGTGKFNEQFF,TGTGCCAGTAGTACCTCCGGGACAGGGAAGTTCAATGAGCAGTTCTTC
15,NA,TRBV11-3,NA,TRBJ2-5,CASSLGRTVQETQYF,TGTGCCAGCAGCTTAGGGAGGACGGTGCAAGAGACCCAGTACTTC
13,NA,TRBV3-1/TRBV3-2,NA,TRBJ2-1,CASSLRLVNEQFF,TGTGCCAGCAGCCTTCGACTAGTAAATGAGCAGTTCTTC
14,TRBD1,TRBV10-3,NA,TRBJ2-2,CAISARGSTGELFF,TGTGCCATCAGTGCCAGGGGGAGTACCGGGGAGCTGTTTTTT
13,TRBD1,TRBV2,few,TRBJ1-5,CASREGADQPQHF,TGTGCCAGCAGGGAGGGGGCCGACCAGCCCCAGCATTTT
15,TRBD2,TRBV18,NA,TRBJ2-7,CASSVTGTSKYEQYF,TGTGCCAGCTCAGTAACCGGGACTAGCAAATACGAGCAGTACTTC
12,NA,TRBV5-4,NA,TRBJ2-2,CASSGESRELFF,TGTGCCAGCAGCGGGGAGAGCCGGGAGCTGTTTTTT
15,NA,TRBV6-5,NA,TRBJ1-1,CASSYSASGNTEAFF,TGTGCCAGCAGTTACTCGGCATCTGGGAACACTGAAGCTTTCTTT
12,TRBD1,TRBV2,once,TRBJ1-2,CASRAGGDGYTF,TGTGCCAGCAGGGCAGGGGGCGATGGCTACACCTTC
14,NA,TRBV28,NA,TRBJ1-5,CASTQQVVGQPQHF,TGTGCCAGCACTCAGCAGGTGGTCGGTCAGCCCCAGCATTTT
14,NA,TRBV24-1,NA,TRBJ2-3,CATSGTVHTDTQYF,TGTGCCACCAGTGGGACAGTACACACAGATACGCAGTATTTT
15,TRBD1,TRBV4-1,NA,TRBJ2-7,CASSPYADRGYEQYF,TGCGCCAGCAGCCCCTACGCTGACAGGGGCTACGAGCAGTACTTC